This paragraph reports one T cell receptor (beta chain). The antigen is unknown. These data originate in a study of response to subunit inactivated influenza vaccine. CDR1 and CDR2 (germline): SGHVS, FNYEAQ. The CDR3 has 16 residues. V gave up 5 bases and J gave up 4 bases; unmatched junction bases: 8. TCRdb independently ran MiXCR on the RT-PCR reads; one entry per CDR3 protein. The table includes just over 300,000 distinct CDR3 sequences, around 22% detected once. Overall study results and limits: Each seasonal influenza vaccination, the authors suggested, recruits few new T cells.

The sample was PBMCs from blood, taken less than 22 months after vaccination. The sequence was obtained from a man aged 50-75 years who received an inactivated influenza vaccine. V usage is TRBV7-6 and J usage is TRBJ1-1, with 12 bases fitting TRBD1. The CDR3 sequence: CASSPGTGGWATEAFF. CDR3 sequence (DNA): TGTGCCAGCAGCCCCGGGACAGGGGGCTGGGCCACTGAAGCTTTCTTT.